The text below deals with one TCR beta chain. These data come from a study of tumor-infiltrating lymphocytes in localized non-small cell lung cancer. Produced via immunoSEQ multiplex PCR; TCRdb's table is partial and in-frame only. Found here are 10,000 to 12,000 clones, roughly 85% of them singletons; the top ten hold about 7.8%. Germline V gene lookup returns CDR1 MNHEY and CDR2 SMNVEV (reference sequence). The CDR3 totals 16 residues. V was clipped by 4 bases and J by 2 bases; unmatched bases: 9. This receptor was identified in a human donor with non-small cell lung cancer. The sample comprised uninvolved lung tissue not adjacent to the tumor. The rearrangement uses TRBV27 and TRBJ2-7, with TRBD2 matching 9 bases. The CDR3 sequence is CASSSTSGLAPYEQYF. The CDR3 bases are TGTGCCAGCAGTTCTACCTCGGGACTAGCCCCCTACGAGCAGTACTTC.